This TCR beta chain comes out of a study of T cell responses to AZD1222 COVID-19 vaccine. The wider study: Pooling was applied to second doses at about 4 or about 12 weeks.

Study results and caveats: At 160-218 and 743-854, vaccine-associated CD4 TCRs were dominant, and they spanned spike. The study found Spike-specific TCR breadth and depth rose after two AZD1222 doses. Repertoire samples came only from after the peak T cell response.

TCRdb's table, derived via immunoSEQ multiplex PCR, lists solely in-frame clones and lacks some. The sample records roughly 140,000 clones, around nine tenths being singletons. This CDR3 has 16 amino acids. Looked up from germline, CDR1 is WNHNN and CDR2 is SYGVQD (reference sequence). With V trimmed by 6 bases and J by 5 bases, 11 bases remained unmatched. With regard to this clone: Its antigen is not known.

The sequence was collected from an adult in good health. The V and J genes are TRBV10-1 and TRBJ2-1; 9 bases match TRBD2. This specimen was peripheral blood, taken on day 0 of AZD1222 vaccination. The CDR3 sequence is CASRRKSSGAHNEQFF. Here the CDR3 DNA reads TGCGCCAGCAGAAGGAAGTCTAGCGGGGCCCACAATGAGCAGTTCTTC.